Sequencing of this T cell receptor beta chain was carried out in a study of blood T cell repertoires in COVID-19. Study-wide context: The samples span acute and convalescent COVID-19 from the United States, Italy and Spain. T cells, B-cell-depleted T cells, or PBMCs supplied cDNA or gDNA.

Sequencing used immunoSEQ multiplex PCR; TCRdb keeps in-frame clones, though not all of them. The table has roughly 220,000 clones, about 88% seen once. Symptom resolution, clearance, or two negative PCRs marked the recovered donors of Cohort 3. Sequencing was done on a sample of PBMCs or T cells enriched from blood (not recorded which). The TCR sequence derives from a woman younger than 45 who had recovered from COVID-19.

CDR3 sequence (DNA): TGCGCCAGCAGCCAAGATGGGGAGGGCCCTAACTATGGCTACACCTTC. It is translated as CASSQDGEGPNYGYTF. V usage is TRBV4-3 and J usage is TRBJ1-2; no definite D call. Trimming cost V 0 bases and J 0 bases, with 11 bases left between them. The CDR3 sequence is 16 residues long. Germline V CDR1 and CDR2: LGHNA, YSLEER.